Sequencing of this TCR beta chain was carried out in a study of T cells in Graves' hyperthyroidism and ophthalmopathy (dated by TCRdb to between 2019 and 2020). Study-level background: Peripheral blood was sampled at the time of initial diagnosis, prior to any treatment. Prospective prediction of ophthalmopathy was tested in an independent validation cohort of some 20 hyperthyroidism patients and approximately 17 patients who later progressed to ophthalmopathy. For training and testing, the 100 patients in the discovery cohort were randomly divided in a 7:3 ratio. Following sampling, methimazole starting at 30 mg daily was given to hyperthyroidism patients, and high-dose intravenous methylprednisolone was given to ophthalmopathy patients. TCR V-J signatures able to tell the groups apart were searched for in a discovery cohort of 95 to 100 patients, of whom over 40 had Graves' ophthalmopathy and about 60 had stable Graves' hyperthyroidism. The paper reports TCR Vbeta CDR3 sequencing of more than 120 peripheral blood samples: around 45 ophthalmopathy, fewer than 80 hyperthyroidism and 17 progressor patients. In roughly six Graves' hyperthyroidism patients, the study also compared T-cell repertoires from thyroid tissue with T-cell repertoires from blood.

In regard to this clonotype: It lacks a known antigen. It has no much larger one-base neighbor in the sample; base qualities were not kept.

Study-wide conclusions, independent of this receptor: Blood samples also contained most of the expanded thyroid clonotypes (frequency above 0.001), which suggests that blood repertoires may reflect thyroid immune responses. No statistical method was used to set the sample size in advance, and investigators knew the group allocation. During validation, the model predicted progression to ophthalmopathy a median of approximately six months ahead of onset, with almost 71% sensitivity and under 85% specificity. A model built on a 13 V-J signature distinguished ophthalmopathy from stable hyperthyroidism, reaching over 85% sensitivity and around 82% specificity in cross-validation and 80%/75% in testing.

The TCR beta CDR3 regions were amplified from RNA transcripts. A first-round RT-PCR of the TCR CDR3 used the HTBI primer set with the Qiagen OneStep RT-PCR kit. Libraries were constructed in a second round of multiplex PCR, after which size selection and purification were performed. Libraries were sequenced paired-end with 100 bp reads on an Illumina HiSeq2000. In the source study's methods: Raw data were processed with SOAPnuke, discarding reads with adapters, uncalled bases, mean Phred below 15, or no exact constant-primer or identifier match. High-quality paired reads were merged using COPE v1.2.5, and each unique nucleotide sequence was defined as a clonotype. MiTCR v1.1 was used to align the clonotypes against IMGT TRBV, TRBD and TRBJ reference segments. Analysis was restricted to V-J combinations with a frequency above 0.0001, which covered roughly 99% of repertoires. The TCS score was defined as the ratio of F50 (clonal expansion) to E x V (chaos), calculated using BLOSUM62-based TCRdist between CDR3 peptides within each V-J. Welch's t-statistics and random forest reduced some 510 V-J features to 10 to 15, which were used in a naive Bayes classifier (R e1071). Through fastp at Q25 and MiXCR, TCRdb rebuilt clones from the public reads, retaining in-frame beta chains. Duplicate CDR3 protein sequences are folded into a single record with the most common DNA and genes. TCRdb, not the original authors, processed these V and J calls. The sample includes some 440,000 distinct CDR3 sequences, with around a sixth observed a single time. Over 12% of the sample is taken by the ten largest.

For this chain, trimming is 0 bases at the V end and 7 bases at the J end, and the number of junction bases without a gene match is 3. The CDR3 spans 14 residues, from the cysteine through the phenylalanine. Only CDR3 DNA is held: 42 bases, read in frame from base 1. Sequences SGHDT (CDR1) and YYEEEE (CDR2) are obtained from the germline V gene. Stable Graves' hyperthyroidism was defined as the absence of progression to ophthalmopathy over 18 months of follow-up. Hyperthyroidism patients were aged 18 to 65 years and newly diagnosed, with disease duration of less than 2 months. The study excluded patients with uncontrolled infections, other autoimmune diseases, pregnancy or lactation. Diagnoses relied on clinical symptoms, serum thyroxine and TRAb, thyroid ultrasound and orbital computed tomography. PBMCs were isolated from roughly 10 ml of fresh peripheral blood by Ficoll-Paque density gradient centrifugation. Total RNA was extracted using Trizol reagent, and RNA quality was assessed on an Agilent 2100 Bioanalyzer.

Sequenced: blood. The chain couples TRBV5-6 to TRBJ2-2; TRBD1 matches 7 bases in the middle. This clonotype was sampled from a young woman with Graves' hyperthyroidism. The CDR3 in this case is CASSLDRGNGELFF. The nucleotide sequence reads TGTGCCAGCAGCTTGGACAGGGGAAACGGGGAGCTGTTTTTT.